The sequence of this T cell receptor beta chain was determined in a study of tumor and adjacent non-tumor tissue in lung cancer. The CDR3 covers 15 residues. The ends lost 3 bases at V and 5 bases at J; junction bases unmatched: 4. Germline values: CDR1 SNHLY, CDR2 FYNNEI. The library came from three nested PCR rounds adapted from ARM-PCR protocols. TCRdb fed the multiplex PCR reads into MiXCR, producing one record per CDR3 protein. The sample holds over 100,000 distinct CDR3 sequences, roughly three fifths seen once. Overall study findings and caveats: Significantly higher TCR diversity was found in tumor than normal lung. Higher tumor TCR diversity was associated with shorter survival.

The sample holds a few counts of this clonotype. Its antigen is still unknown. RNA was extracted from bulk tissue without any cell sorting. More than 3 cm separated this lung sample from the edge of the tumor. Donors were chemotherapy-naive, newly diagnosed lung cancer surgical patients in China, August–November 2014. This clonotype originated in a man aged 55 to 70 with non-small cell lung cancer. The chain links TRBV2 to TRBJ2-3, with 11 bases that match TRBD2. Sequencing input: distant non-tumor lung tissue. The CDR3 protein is CASSDLLAGGDTQYF. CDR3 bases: TGTGCCAGCAGTGACTTGCTAGCGGGAGGAGATACGCAGTATTTT.